This T cell receptor (beta chain) is from a study of glioma-infiltrating T cells after dendritic cell vaccination. Indicated time point: after dendritic cell vaccination, including at tumor progression/relapse. No glioblastoma patient carried an isocitrate dehydrogenase mutation. TCRdb keeps only in-frame clones here, not all; method: immunoSEQ multiplex PCR. In the table there are just under 60,000 clones, just under 85% of which are singletons. With V trimmed by 5 bases and J by 4 bases, 5 bases remained unmatched. Germline lookup yields CDR1 SGHTS and CDR2 YDEGEE. The CDR3 covers 14 residues. The sample here was blood, taken after dendritic cell vaccination. V usage is TRBV5-8 and J usage is TRBJ1-3; the match to TRBD1 covers 8 bases. The receptor comes from a human donor with glioblastoma. The CDR3 here is CASRWTGWGNTIYF. The CDR3 nucleotides are TGTGCCAGCAGGTGGACAGGGTGGGGAAACACCATATATTTT.